This TCR beta chain was recorded in a study of blood T cell repertoires in COVID-19. Germline-derived CDR1 and CDR2 are SNHLY and FYNNEI. J lost 7 bases, V lost 5 bases, and 16 bases had no gene match. This CDR3 contains 19 residues. Assay used: immunoSEQ multiplex PCR; TCRdb lists only in-frame clones, some missing. The sample lists under 300,000 clones, under 90% seen once, with 0.94% in the top ten. The source of this sequence is a woman aged 40 to 50 who had recovered from COVID-19. The sequenced material came from peripheral blood. V and J are TRBV2 and TRBJ2-1; the match to TRBD2 covers 14 bases. The CDR3 DNA reads as TGTGCCAGCAGTAAGGGACTAGCGGGAGCGTGGAAGGACAAGAATGAGCAGTTCTTC. Encoded protein: CASSKGLAGAWKDKNEQFF.